This T cell receptor (beta chain) stems from a study of shared clonotypes between healthy human individuals. Assay: immunoSEQ multiplex PCR; the TCRdb copy retains only in-frame clones and omits some. Of about half a million clones detected, 79% appear once; the ten largest clones hold under 15%. Germline lookup yields CDR1 LGHNA and CDR2 YSLEER. The CDR3 extends over 16 amino acids. The V end was cut by 0 bases, the J end by 0 bases, with 8 bases between. The sequence derives from a middle-aged woman in good health. Some clones in this sample may be carry-over from other donors' samples. This chain connects TRBV4-3 to TRBJ2-2; no reliable D call. Sequenced input: PBMCs. The CDR3 loop reads CASSQDSTPNTGELFF. In DNA, the CDR3 is TGCGCCAGCAGCCAAGATTCAACACCGAACACCGGGGAGCTGTTTTTT.